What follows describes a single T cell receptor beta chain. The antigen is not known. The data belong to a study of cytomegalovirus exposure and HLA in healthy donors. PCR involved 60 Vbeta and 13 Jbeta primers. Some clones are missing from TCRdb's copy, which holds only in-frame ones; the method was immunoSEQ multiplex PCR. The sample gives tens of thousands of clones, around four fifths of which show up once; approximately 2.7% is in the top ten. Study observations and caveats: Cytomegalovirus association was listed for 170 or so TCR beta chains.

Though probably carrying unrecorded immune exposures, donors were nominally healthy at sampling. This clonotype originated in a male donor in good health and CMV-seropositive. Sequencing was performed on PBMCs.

In DNA form, the CDR3 reads TGCGCCAGCAGCCAAGAACGGGAGTACTACAATGAGCAGTTCTTC. Translating gives CASSQEREYYNEQFF. The chain couples TRBV4-3 to TRBJ2-1; possible D gene TRBD2, 6 bases. CDR1 is LGHNA, CDR2 YSLEER, per germline. V shed 0 bases and J shed 3 bases, with 9 bases lying between them. The length of the CDR3 is 15 residues.